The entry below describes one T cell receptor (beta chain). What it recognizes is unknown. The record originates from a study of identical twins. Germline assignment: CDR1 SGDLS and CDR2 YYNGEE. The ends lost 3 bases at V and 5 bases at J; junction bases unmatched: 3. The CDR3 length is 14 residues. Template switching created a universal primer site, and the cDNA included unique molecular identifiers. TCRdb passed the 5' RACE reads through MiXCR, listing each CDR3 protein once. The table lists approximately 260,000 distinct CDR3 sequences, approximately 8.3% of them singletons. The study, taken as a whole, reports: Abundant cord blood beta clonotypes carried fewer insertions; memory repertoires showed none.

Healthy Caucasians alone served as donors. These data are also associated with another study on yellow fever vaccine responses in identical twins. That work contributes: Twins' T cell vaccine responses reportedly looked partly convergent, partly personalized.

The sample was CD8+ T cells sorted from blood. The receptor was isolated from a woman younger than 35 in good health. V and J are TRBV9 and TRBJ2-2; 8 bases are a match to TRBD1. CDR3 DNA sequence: TGTGCCAGCAGCGCACAGGGGGATACCGGGGAGCTGTTTTTT. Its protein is CASSAQGDTGELFF.